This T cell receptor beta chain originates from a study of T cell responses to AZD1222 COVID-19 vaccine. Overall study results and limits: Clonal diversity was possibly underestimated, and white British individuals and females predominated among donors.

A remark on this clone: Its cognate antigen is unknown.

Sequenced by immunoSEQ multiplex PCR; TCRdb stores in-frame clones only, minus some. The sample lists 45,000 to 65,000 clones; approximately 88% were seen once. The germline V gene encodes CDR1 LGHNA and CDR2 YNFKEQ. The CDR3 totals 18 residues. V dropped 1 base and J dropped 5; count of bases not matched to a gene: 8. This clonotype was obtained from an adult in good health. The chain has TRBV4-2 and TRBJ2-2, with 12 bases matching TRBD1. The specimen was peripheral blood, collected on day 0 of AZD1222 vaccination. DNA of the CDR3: TGTGCCAGCAGCCAAGGCCCGGGACAGGGGGCAGGGACCGGGGAGCTGTTTTTT. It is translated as CASSQGPGQGAGTGELFF.